The clone carrying this T cell receptor beta chain came up many times. Antigen unknown. The data derive from a study of T cells in Graves' hyperthyroidism and ophthalmopathy. Study-wide findings and caveats: Ophthalmopathy and stable hyperthyroidism were told apart by a 13 V-J model.

Regions amplified from RNA transcripts were the TCR beta CDR3 regions. HTBI primers were employed in a first-round RT-PCR of the TCR CDR3. From the multiplex PCR reads, TCRdb called clonotypes with MiXCR, one entry per CDR3 protein. Here the sample spans a few hundred thousand distinct CDR3 sequences, 12% to 15% being singletons. The V gene's germline CDR1 is SGHAT and CDR2 FQNNGV. The CDR3 has 16 amino acids. The V and J ends lost 1 base and 7 bases, in that order; junction bases with no gene match: 9. The sequenced material came from blood. V gene TRBV11-2 combines with J gene TRBJ2-1; 8 positions agree with TRBD2. The receptor was isolated from a woman in her late teens or twenties with Graves' hyperthyroidism. The CDR3 region is CASSLVSGGPRNEQFF. CDR3 nucleotides: TGTGCCAGCAGCTTAGTTTCGGGAGGGCCTAGGAATGAGCAGTTCTTC.